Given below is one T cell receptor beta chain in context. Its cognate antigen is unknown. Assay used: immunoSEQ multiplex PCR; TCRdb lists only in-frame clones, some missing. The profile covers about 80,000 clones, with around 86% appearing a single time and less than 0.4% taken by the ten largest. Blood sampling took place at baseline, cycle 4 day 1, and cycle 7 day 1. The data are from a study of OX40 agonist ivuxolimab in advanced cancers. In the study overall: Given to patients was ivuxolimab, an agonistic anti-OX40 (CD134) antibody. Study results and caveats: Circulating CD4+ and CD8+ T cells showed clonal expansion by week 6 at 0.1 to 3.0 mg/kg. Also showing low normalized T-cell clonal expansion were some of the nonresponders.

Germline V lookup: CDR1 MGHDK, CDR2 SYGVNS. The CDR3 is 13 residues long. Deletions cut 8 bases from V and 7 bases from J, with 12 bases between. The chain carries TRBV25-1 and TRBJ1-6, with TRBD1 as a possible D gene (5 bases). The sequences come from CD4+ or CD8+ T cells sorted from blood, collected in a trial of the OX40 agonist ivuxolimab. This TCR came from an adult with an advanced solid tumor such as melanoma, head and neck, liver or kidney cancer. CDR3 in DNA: TGTGCCAGCTTGGGGACCGCGAATTCACCCCTCCACTTT. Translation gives CASLGTANSPLHF.